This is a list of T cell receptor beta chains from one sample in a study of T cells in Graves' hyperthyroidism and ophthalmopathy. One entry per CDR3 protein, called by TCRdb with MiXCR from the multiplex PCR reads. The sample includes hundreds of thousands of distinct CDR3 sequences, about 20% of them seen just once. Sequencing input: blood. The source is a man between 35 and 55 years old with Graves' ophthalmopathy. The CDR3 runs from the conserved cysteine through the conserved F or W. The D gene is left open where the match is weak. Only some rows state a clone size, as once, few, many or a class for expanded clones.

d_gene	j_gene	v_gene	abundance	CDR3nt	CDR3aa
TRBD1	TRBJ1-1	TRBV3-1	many	TGTGCCAGCAGCCCCGGACAGGGTTGGACTGAAGCTTTCTTT	CASSPGQGWTEAFF
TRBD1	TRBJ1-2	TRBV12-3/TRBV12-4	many	TGTGCCAGCAGTTCGGACAGGATCTATGGCTACACCTTC	CASSSDRIYGYTF
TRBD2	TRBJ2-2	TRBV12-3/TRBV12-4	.	TGTGCCAGCACCTCCCCTAGCGGGACGGACACCGGGGAGCTGTTTTTT	CASTSPSGTDTGELFF
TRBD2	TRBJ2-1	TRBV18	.	TGTGCCAGCTCACCACCCGGACTAGCGGGAGGGGATGAGCAGTTCTTC	CASSPPGLAGGDEQFF
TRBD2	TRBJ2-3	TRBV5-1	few	TGCGCCAGCAGCTGGCGACTAGCGGGGCCCACAGATACGCAGTATTTT	CASSWRLAGPTDTQYF
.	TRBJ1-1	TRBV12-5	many	TGTGCTAGTGGTCCCCCGGGACTCATGAACACTGAAGCTTTCTTT	CASGPPGLMNTEAFF
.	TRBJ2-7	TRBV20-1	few	TGCAGTGCTAAAGAGCGAAACTACGAGCAGTACTTC	CSAKERNYEQYF
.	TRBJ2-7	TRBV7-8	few	TGTGCCAGCAGCTTATTTTTATGGGGGTCCGACGAGCAGTACTTC	CASSLFLWGSDEQYF
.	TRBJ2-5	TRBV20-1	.	TGCAGTGCTAGCCCCCAGCACCAACAAGAGACCCAGTACTTC	CSASPQHQQETQYF
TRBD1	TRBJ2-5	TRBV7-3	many	TGTGCCAGCAGCATGACAGGGCCTCCTTGGTACCAAGAGACCCAGTACTTC	CASSMTGPPWYQETQYF
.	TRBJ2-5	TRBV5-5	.	TGTGCCAGCAGCTTGGCCCCAGACCTAGGGGAGACCCAGTACTTC	CASSLAPDLGETQYF
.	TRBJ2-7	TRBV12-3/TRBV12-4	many	TGTGCCAGCAGGCTGACAGGTCAATCCTCCTACGAGCAGTACTTC	CASRLTGQSSYEQYF
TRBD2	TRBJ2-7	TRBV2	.	TGTGCCAGCGGGAGGGCCTCCTACGAGCAGTACTTC	CASGRASYEQYF
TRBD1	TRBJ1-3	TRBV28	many	TGTGCCAGCAGTTTGTCCGGGACAGGGGTGAGCGGAAACACCATATATTTT	CASSLSGTGVSGNTIYF
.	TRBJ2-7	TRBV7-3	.	TGTGCCAGCAGCTCGACACCCTCCTACGAGCAGTACTTC	CASSSTPSYEQYF